This T cell receptor (beta chain) was sequenced during a study of cytomegalovirus exposure and HLA in healthy donors. The primer mix had 60 Vbeta and 13 Jbeta primers. The table came from immunoSEQ multiplex PCR; TCRdb's copy has only in-frame clones and leaves some out. The data show around 150,000 clones, 80% seen once. The V end lost 3 bases, the J end lost 4 bases, and 10 bases lay between the germline ends. Germline CDR1 is MNHNS and CDR2 is SASEGT. The CDR3 covers 14 residues. Sequences were obtained from PBMCs. This sequence originates from a young man in good health and CMV-seronegative. V and J are TRBV6-1 and TRBJ2-1, with D hard to call. The CDR3 loop reads CASSDQSHYNEQFF. DNA of the CDR3: TGTGCCAGCAGTGATCAGTCGCATTACAATGAGCAGTTCTTC.